This TCR beta chain originates from a study of T cells in Graves' hyperthyroidism and ophthalmopathy (dated by TCRdb to about 2019). Describing the broader study: Peripheral blood was sampled at the time of initial diagnosis, prior to any treatment. TCR Vbeta CDR3 sequencing of 135 peripheral blood samples (over 40 ophthalmopathy, roughly 72 hyperthyroidism and roughly 17 progressor patients) is reported in the paper. Whether ophthalmopathy could be predicted prospectively was tested in an independent validation cohort made up of fewer than 20 hyperthyroidism patients plus 17 patients who later progressed to ophthalmopathy. Once sampling was done, hyperthyroidism patients were given methimazole at a starting dose of 30 mg daily, whereas ophthalmopathy patients were given high-dose intravenous methylprednisolone. TCR V-J signatures able to tell the groups apart were searched for in a discovery cohort of 100 patients, of whom 43 had Graves' ophthalmopathy and 57 had stable Graves' hyperthyroidism. The study also compared thyroid tissue and blood T-cell repertoires from about six Graves' hyperthyroidism patients. The roughly 91 discovery patients were randomly split 7:3 into training and test sets.

The TCR beta CDR3 regions were amplified from RNA transcripts. The first round of RT-PCR for the TCR CDR3 was performed with the HTBI primer set and the Qiagen OneStep RT-PCR kit. Libraries were constructed in a second round of multiplex PCR, after which size selection and purification were carried out. The libraries were sequenced on an Illumina HiSeq2000 using paired-end 100 bp reads. In the source study's methods: SOAPnuke was used to process the raw data, removing reads that contained adapters or uncalled bases, had a mean Phred below 15, or lacked an exact match to the constant primer or identifier. COPE v1.2.5 was used to merge high-quality paired reads, and clonotypes were defined as unique nucleotide sequences. Clonotypes were aligned to IMGT TRBV, TRBD and TRBJ reference segments using MiTCR v1.1. The analysis was restricted to V-J combinations with a frequency above 0.0001, which together covered around 99% of the repertoires. The TCS score was defined as F50 (clonal expansion) divided by E x V (chaos), with BLOSUM62-based TCRdist calculated between CDR3 peptides within each V-J. Welch's t-statistics and random forest reduced 450 to 600 V-J features to 10 to 15, which were used in a naive Bayes classifier (R e1071). Through fastp at Q25 and MiXCR, TCRdb rebuilt clones from the public reads, retaining in-frame beta chains. A single entry per CDR3 protein holds the most common genes and DNA from its merged rows. What appears here as the V and J calls and clone size reflects TCRdb's work, not the paper's. A total of about 350,000 distinct CDR3 sequences appear in this sample, approximately 13% of them only once. 20% to 25% of the sample lies in the top ten.

V lost 7 bases and J lost 5 bases, and the count of bases not matched to a germline gene is 9. From a lookup of the germline V gene, CDR1 and CDR2 are SNHLY and FYNNEI. Measured from the cysteine to the phenylalanine, the CDR3 is 15 residues long. Kept here is only the CDR3 DNA, which spans 45 bases and is read in frame from base 1. Stable Graves' hyperthyroidism was defined as the absence of progression to ophthalmopathy over 18 months of follow-up. Hyperthyroidism patients were newly diagnosed, had a disease duration of under 2 months, and were aged 18 to 65 years. The study excluded patients with uncontrolled infections, other autoimmune diseases, pregnancy or lactation. Diagnoses were based on clinical symptoms, serum thyroxine and TRAb, thyroid ultrasound and orbital computed tomography. PBMCs were separated from roughly 10 ml of fresh peripheral blood using Ficoll-Paque density gradient centrifugation. Total RNA was extracted using Trizol reagent, and RNA quality was assessed on an Agilent 2100 Bioanalyzer.

Study-level results and caveats: No statistical method was used to fix the sample size in advance, and group allocation was not hidden from the investigators. Most expanded thyroid clonotypes (frequency above 0.001) were also found in blood, which suggests that blood repertoires may mirror thyroid immune responses. In validation, the model predicted progression to ophthalmopathy a median of around six months before onset, with 65% to 71% sensitivity and 72.22% specificity. Ophthalmopathy was separated from stable hyperthyroidism by a 13 V-J signature model, with 85% to 90% sensitivity and 81% to 82% specificity obtained in cross-validation and 80%/75% obtained in testing.

In regard to this clonotype: This clone's antigen is unknown. There are no base qualities to consult, and no much larger clone falls within one base.

This receptor was taken from a woman younger than 45 with Graves' hyperthyroidism. Sequencing was performed on blood. The rearrangement combines TRBV2 with TRBJ2-3; 10 junctional bases match TRBD2. The CDR3 reads CASKKKREGKDTQYF. The DNA sequence reads TGTGCCAGCAAGAAAAAGCGGGAGGGAAAAGATACGCAGTATTTT.